The subject of this entry is one TCR beta chain. This sample is part of a study of blood T cell repertoires in COVID-19. Study background: Collection of acute and convalescent COVID-19 samples took place in the United States, Italy and Spain. T cells, B-cell-depleted T cells, or PBMCs supplied cDNA or gDNA.

Study processing details: Reference gene primer amplification in the assay estimated nucleated cell counts. Repertoires were generated with immunoSEQ multiplex PCR, while TCRdb's copy carries only in-frame clones and drops some. V and J calls and clone size are those listed in that table; D and trimming were worked out from the DNA. The sample shows under 90,000 clones, 75% to 85% of them seen only once. Germline V lookup: CDR1 LGHNA, CDR2 YSLEER. V shed 0 bases, J shed 13 bases, and the junction held 7 bases outside the gene matches. The CDR3 contains 13 residues. The rearrangement joins TRBV4-3 to TRBJ2-3, with 7 nucleotides matching TRBD1. Sequencing input: peripheral blood. This clonotype was obtained from an elderly man with acute or convalescent COVID-19. CDR3 loop: CASSQERTGSKYF. The CDR3 bases are TGCGCCAGCAGCCAAGAAAGGACAGGTTCGAAGTATTTT.